This entry lists 25 T cell receptor beta chains sequenced from one sample in a study of naive and memory T cell subsets. TCR cDNA received a 3' ligated oligonucleotide that carried a UMI. Amplification of ligated cDNA took four PCR rounds with SP2 and nested alpha and beta constant primers. TCRdb re-called the UMI-ligation and nested PCR reads through MiXCR, storing one row per CDR3 protein. In the table there are over 20,000 distinct CDR3 sequences, around 4.9% of which are singletons. Source material: blood. These receptors came from an adult in good health.

This clonotype came up many times. The J gene is TRBJ2-7, the V gene TRBV29-1; D gene unclear. The CDR3 has 11 amino acids. In germline, CDR1 is SQVTM, CDR2 ANQGSEA. Trimming stripped 6 bases from V and 5 bases from J, with 11 bases between. Written as DNA, the CDR3 is TGCAGCGTAGAATACAGAAACGAGCAGTACTTC. Translation gives CSVEYRNEQYF.

About this clonotype itself: Just one base apart from a much larger clone, this may be a read error. The rearrangement joins TRBV2 to TRBJ2-2; TRBD1 or TRBD2 may be the D gene (5 bases each). Germline values: CDR1 SNHLY, CDR2 FYNNEI. Trimming left V 7 bases short and J 6 bases short, with 21 bases between. The CDR3 loop spans 16 amino acids. CDR3 sequence (DNA): TGTGCCAGCATGGGGATTGGGGGTCGCAAGGCCGGGGAGCTGTTTTTT. The encoded protein is CASMGIGGRKAGELFF. The variable domain in full, completed from reference TRBV2 and TRBJ2-2, reads EPEVTQTPSHQVTQMGQEVILRCVPISNHLYFYWYRQILGQKVEFLVSFYNNEISEKSEIFDDQFSVERPDGSNFTLKIRSTKLEDSAMYFCASMGIGGRKAGELFFGEGSRLTVL.

This clonotype was detected ten times or more. The chain links TRBV11-2 to TRBJ1-4; no firm D call. V dropped 3 bases and J dropped 5 bases, with 7 bases sitting between them. Germline CDR1 reads SGHAT; CDR2 reads FQNNGV. The CDR3 extends over 13 amino acids. The CDR3 nucleotides read TGTGCCAGCAGCTTGCGGTTAAATGAAAAACTGTTTTTT. It encodes CASSLRLNEKLFF. Full variable domain (remainder filled in from reference TRBV11-2 and TRBJ1-4): EAGVAQSPRYKIIEKRQSVAFWCNPISGHATLYWYQQILGQGPKLLIQFQNNGVVDDSQLPKDRFSAERLKGVDSTLKIQPAKLEDSAVYLCASSLRLNEKLFFGSGTQLSVL.

This clonotype was recorded at least ten times. The chain is built from TRBV12-3 or TRBV12-4 and TRBJ2-7, with D tentatively TRBD2 (5 bases). Trimming cost V 5 bases and J 2 bases, with 13 bases left between them. This CDR3 comprises 14 residues. The CDR3 coding sequence is TGTGCCAGCAGTCCCGGCGAGCGGACCTACGAGCAGTACTTC. Amino acids: CASSPGERTYEQYF.

This chain uses TRBV6-1 with TRBJ1-1; D might be TRBD1 (5 bases). Trimming took off 5 bases at V and 0 bases at J, with 19 bases between the two ends. The CDR3 loop spans 17 amino acids. Germline CDR1 and CDR2: MNHNS and SASEGT. The CDR3 region has the DNA TGTGCCAGCAGTTGGGGGGGGGACGCACTATTGAACACTGAAGCTTTCTTT. Translation: CASSWGGDALLNTEAFF.

This clonotype was observed a handful of times. The rearrangement joins TRBV2 to TRBJ2-7; D possibly corresponds to TRBD1 (6 bases). Germline lookup yields CDR1 SNHLY and CDR2 FYNNEI. This CDR3 is 14 amino acids long. Trimming cost V 0 bases and J 3 bases, with 9 bases left between them. The CDR3 nucleotides read TGTGCCAGCAGTGAAGCCCCCAGGGGCTACGAGCAGTACTTC. Encoded protein: CASSEAPRGYEQYF.

This clonotype has a count of ten or more. The chain is built from TRBV29-1 and TRBJ2-3, with no clear D. V lost 7 bases and J 7 bases, leaving 12 bases between the germline ends. The CDR3 runs 11 residues. CDR1 SQVTM and CDR2 ANQGSEA come from the germline V gene. The CDR3 sequence is CSAGRLHTQYF. The CDR3 coding sequence is TGCAGCGCTGGACGACTCCATACGCAGTATTTT.

This clonotype was observed at least ten times. V is TRBV6-2 or TRBV6-3 and J is TRBJ2-1; 10 bases line up with TRBD2. Unmatched junction bases numbered 10, after V lost 2 bases and J lost 12 bases. The germline CDR1 and CDR2 sequences are MNHEY and SVGEGT. This CDR3 is built from 15 residues. CDR3 sequence (DNA): TGTGCCAGCAGTTACGCTAGCGGGAGAAGGGAAGGGCAGTTCTTC. It yields the protein CASSYASGRREGQFF.

This clonotype has a count of ten or more. J is TRBJ2-1 and V is TRBV6-2 or TRBV6-3; the match to TRBD2 covers 8 bases. V was pared by 6 bases and J by 4 bases, with 17 bases of the junction left unmatched. Germline V gene lookup returns CDR1 MNHEY and CDR2 SVGEGT. CDR3 length equals 18 residues. The CDR3 loop is CASSYGGPGTSRYNEQFF. DNA of the CDR3: TGTGCCAGCAGCTACGGCGGCCCAGGGACTAGTAGGTACAATGAGCAGTTCTTC.

This clonotype was seen at least ten times. The chain has TRBV7-9 and TRBJ1-1; D gene uncertain. The CDR3 length is 15 residues. V lost 3 bases to trimming and J lost 0 bases, with 11 bases between them. Germline V gene sequence: CDR1 SEHNR, CDR2 FQNEAQ (reference sequence). DNA for the CDR3: TGTGCCAGCAGCTTTACAGACAAAATGAACACTGAAGCTTTCTTT. Residues: CASSFTDKMNTEAFF.

As concerns this clonotype: A much larger clonotype is one base distant, so this may be a read error. The V gene is TRBV29-1, the J gene TRBJ2-7; possibly TRBD2 for D (6 bases). This CDR3 contains 12 residues. Germline-derived CDR1 and CDR2 are SQVTM and ANQGSEA. V shed 6 bases and J shed 1 base, with 10 bases lying between them. This CDR3 is CSVVADSYEQYF. CDR3 nucleotides: TGCAGCGTGGTAGCGGATTCCTACGAGCAGTACTTC.

Ten or more counts support this clonotype. This chain connects TRBV5-1 to TRBJ2-1, with TRBD2 matching 11 bases. The CDR3 length is 19 residues. Germline V CDR1 and CDR2: SGHRS, YFSETQ. Trimming at V came to 2 bases and at J to 0 bases, leaving 10 bases not matched to a gene. The CDR3 here is CASSFIRLAGGSSYNEQFF. The CDR3, as DNA: TGCGCCAGCAGCTTTATTCGGCTAGCGGGGGGAAGCTCCTACAATGAGCAGTTCTTC.

This clonotype was counted at least ten times. The CDR3 protein is CSVEGLDKQETQYF. The CDR3 DNA reads as TGCAGCGTTGAAGGCCTGGACAAGCAAGAGACCCAGTACTTC. V usage is TRBV29-1 and J usage is TRBJ2-5; TRBD1 is a possible D gene (5 bases). This CDR3 region has 14 residues. The V and J ends lost 1 base and 2 bases respectively, with 11 bases between them. Germline V lookup: CDR1 SQVTM, CDR2 ANQGSEA.

At least ten counts were recorded for this clonotype. This chain uses TRBV9 with TRBJ2-3, with TRBD2 matching over 16 bases. CDR1 SGDLS and CDR2 YYNGEE come from the germline V gene. The CDR3 is 18 residues long. V shed 3 bases, J shed 4 bases, and the junction held 8 bases outside the gene matches. CDR3 in amino acids: CASSEGLAGGPGADTQYF. In DNA, the CDR3 is TGTGCCAGCAGCGAGGGACTAGCGGGAGGGCCCGGTGCAGATACGCAGTATTTT.

This clonotype was detected many times. This chain connects TRBV6-5 to TRBJ2-2, with 8 bases aligning to TRBD1. The V segment lost 4 bases and the J segment 0 bases; nucleotides outside the gene matches: 4. CDR3 length: 16 amino acids. Germline CDR1 and CDR2: MNHEY and SVGAGI. CDR3 in amino acids: CASSWTGKANTGELFF. For the CDR3, the DNA is TGTGCCAGCAGTTGGACAGGGAAGGCGAACACCGGGGAGCTGTTTTTT.

In this sample, this clonotype turned up many times. The V and J genes are TRBV6-2 or TRBV6-3 and TRBJ1-5; D gene unclear. Germline CDR1 MNHEY, CDR2 SVGEGT. V was trimmed by 7 bases and J by 2 bases, leaving 9 bases between them. This CDR3 is 13 amino acids long. The DNA for the CDR3 is TGTGCCAGCACCTTGGACGGCAATCAGCCCCAGCATTTT. Residues: CASTLDGNQPQHF.

This clonotype turned up a few times. CDR3 in DNA: TGTGCCAGCAGTCCGGACCCACGTCGGGCCCCGCGAGGGTACGAGCAGTACTTC. This translates into CASSPDPRRAPRGYEQYF. V usage is TRBV12-3 or TRBV12-4 and J usage is TRBJ2-7; a possible D gene is TRBD2 (5 bases). Deletions cut 5 bases from V and 4 bases from J, with 27 bases between. This CDR3 is 18 amino acids long.

This clonotype turned up a few times. The V call is TRBV12-3 or TRBV12-4, the J call TRBJ2-1; TRBD2 might be the D (6 bases). V was trimmed by 3 bases and J by 0 bases, leaving 9 bases between them. This CDR3 comprises 15 residues. CDR3 bases: TGTGCCAGCAGTTTTCGGGGGAACTCCTACAATGAGCAGTTCTTC. This codes for CASSFRGNSYNEQFF.

There are many counts of this clonotype. The chain joins TRBV7-9 to TRBJ1-5; 8 nucleotides agree with TRBD1. The germline gives CDR1 SEHNR, CDR2 FQNEAQ (reference sequence). This CDR3 is built from 13 residues. The V and J ends lost 6 bases and 11 bases, in that order; junction bases with no gene match: 9. In DNA form, the CDR3 reads TGTGCCAGCAGTCAGACAGGGGCCAAGGCCCAGCATTTT. It yields the protein CASSQTGAKAQHF.

This clonotype was counted at least ten times. The rearrangement joins TRBV29-1 to TRBJ2-7; 7 nucleotides agree with TRBD1. The CDR3 has 12 amino acids. CDR1 SQVTM and CDR2 ANQGSEA come from the germline V gene. V lost 6 bases, J lost 5 bases, and 7 bases stayed unmatched. CDR3 protein: CSVGRQGNEQYF. CDR3 nucleotides: TGCAGCGTAGGAAGACAGGGTAACGAGCAGTACTTC.

In its sample, this clonotype was seen many times. This chain connects TRBV19 to TRBJ1-2, with a weak D call TRBD1 (6 bases). This CDR3 has 12 residues. V was clipped by 5 bases and J by 6 bases, with 10 bases between them. Per the germline V gene, CDR1 is LNHDA and CDR2 is SQIVND (reference sequence). The CDR3 reads CASSQGSNGYTF. The CDR3 coding sequence is TGTGCCAGTAGTCAGGGGAGCAATGGCTACACCTTC.

This clonotype has a count of ten or more. This chain joins TRBV18 and TRBJ2-3; 7 bases fit TRBD1. With 6 bases clipped from V and 4 bases from J, the junction kept 4 bases outside the gene matches. The CDR3 runs 13 residues. Per germline, CDR1 KGHSH and CDR2 LQKENI. CDR3 nucleotide sequence: TGTGCCAGCTCCCCCGACAGGGCAGATACGCAGTATTTT. Translated: CASSPDRADTQYF.

Ten or more counts support this clonotype. The chain is built from TRBV19 and TRBJ2-7; possible D gene TRBD2, 6 bases. Deletions cut 4 bases from V and 7 bases from J, with 14 bases between. CDR3 size: 13 residues. Per the germline V gene, CDR1 is LNHDA and CDR2 is SQIVND (reference sequence). The CDR3 here is CASSTPGEAEQYF. CDR3 nucleotide sequence: TGTGCCAGTAGTACGCCGGGAGAGGCAGAGCAGTACTTC.

This clonotype was observed at least ten times. The chain carries TRBV9 and TRBJ1-3, with unresolved D. Germline assignment: CDR1 SGDLS and CDR2 YYNGEE. The length of the CDR3 is 16 residues. V gave up 3 bases and J gave up 2 bases, with 15 bases separating them. CDR3 in amino acids: CASSAHHRMTGNTIYF. Written as DNA, the CDR3 is TGTGCCAGCAGCGCCCACCACCGGATGACTGGAAACACCATATATTTT.

This clonotype was found a few times. The chain is built from TRBV4-2 and TRBJ2-2, with 15 bases matching TRBD2. V was pared by 4 bases and J by 8 bases, with 8 bases of the junction left unmatched. The CDR3 is made up of 17 amino acids. Per the germline V gene, CDR1 is LGHNA and CDR2 is YNFKEQ. CDR3 nucleotide sequence: TGTGCCAGCAGCCGGGACGGGACTAGCGGGAGGTTTGGGGAGCTGTTTTTT. It yields the protein CASSRDGTSGRFGELFF.